The clone carrying this TCR beta chain has more than one count but fewer than ten. The target antigen is unknown. Germline-derived CDR1 and CDR2 are DFQATT and SNEGSKA (reference sequence). V was clipped by 0 bases and J by 8 bases, with 7 bases between them. This CDR3 contains 11 residues. In TCRdb, the 5' RACE reads were re-called with MiXCR into one record per CDR3 protein. The table lists about 250,000 distinct CDR3 sequences, less than 20% of them singletons, with 2.1% in the top ten. These data belong to a study of T-cell memory formation after mild COVID-19. Study outcomes and limitations: The study found contracting CD4+ clones mainly in CM and EM and contracting CD8+ clones in EMRA. Balance between CD4 and CD8 was seen in clones contracting day 15 to 85, and a CD4+ lean was seen in later expanders.

The specimen was PBMCs or a T cell subset sorted from them (not recorded which). The receptor was derived from an adult woman who had mild COVID-19 (a few samples of this study predate the infection). Cell type and time point are not known. The chain is built from TRBV20-1 and TRBJ2-5; maybe TRBD1 (5 bases). CDR3 region: CSARDTGTQYF. CDR3 bases: TGCAGTGCTAGAGATACAGGAACCCAGTACTTC.